Sequencing of this T cell receptor beta chain was carried out in a study of cytomegalovirus exposure and HLA in healthy donors. Study-wide results and caveats: Donors belonging to an Asian-associated ancestry cluster reportedly showed fewer N-insertions in productive TCRs than the roughly 700-donor mean, according to what a later analysis found.

Each donor was nominally healthy when sampled (though unrecorded immune exposures were likely). Comments on this clone: Its antigen is currently unknown.

60 Vbeta and 13 Jbeta primers were used in PCR. Generated by immunoSEQ multiplex PCR, the TCRdb table keeps only in-frame clones and is missing some. In the table there are 150,000 to 200,000 clones, less than 80% of which are singletons. CDR3 length: 15 amino acids. V lost 4 bases to trimming and J lost 5 bases; unmatched junction nucleotides: 11. Germline-derived CDR1 and CDR2 are SGHVS and FQNEAQ. The source of this sequence is a man between 18 and 35 years old in good health and CMV-seronegative. The rearrangement links TRBV7-8 to TRBJ2-7; 7 bases agree with TRBD2. The sample consisted of PBMCs. CDR3 sequence (DNA): TGTGCCAGCAGCTCCCGAGGAGGGAGGGCCCACGAGCAGTACTTC. Amino acid sequence: CASSSRGGRAHEQYF.